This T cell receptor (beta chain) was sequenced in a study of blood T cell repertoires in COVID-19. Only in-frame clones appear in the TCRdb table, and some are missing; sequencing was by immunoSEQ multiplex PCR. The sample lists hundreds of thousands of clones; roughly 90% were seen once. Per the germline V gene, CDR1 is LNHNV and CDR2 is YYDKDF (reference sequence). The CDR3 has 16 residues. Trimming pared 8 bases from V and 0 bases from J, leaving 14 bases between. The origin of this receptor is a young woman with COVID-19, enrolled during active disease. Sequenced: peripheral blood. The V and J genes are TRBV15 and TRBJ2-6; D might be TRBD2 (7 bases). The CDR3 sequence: CATGGGPSSGANVLTF. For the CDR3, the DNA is TGTGCCACCGGGGGGGGCCCGAGCTCTGGGGCCAACGTCCTGACTTTC.